What follows are 25 T cell receptor beta chains derived from one specimen sequenced in a study of T cell responses to AZD1222 COVID-19 vaccine. Sequenced by immunoSEQ multiplex PCR; TCRdb stores in-frame clones only, minus some. This table has about 120,000 clones, roughly nine tenths appearing once. Sequenced here: peripheral blood, sampled on day 0 of AZD1222 vaccination. All receptors come from an adult in good health.

The chain recombines TRBV7-2 with TRBJ2-7; 13 bases align to TRBD2. The CDR3 contains 15 residues. Germline CDR1 is SGHTA and CDR2 is FQGNSA. Germline trimming cut 5 bases from V and 4 bases from J; bases unmatched to any gene: 5. CDR3: CASSEGLAGYYEQYV. The CDR3 nucleotides are TGTGCCAGCAGCGAGGGACTAGCGGGGTATTACGAGCAGTACGTC.

The chain links TRBV11-3 to TRBJ2-2, with TRBD2 identical over 15 bases. CDR3 length: 16 amino acids. V was clipped by 7 bases and J by 8 bases; unmatched bases: 8. CDR1 is SGHNT, CDR2 YENEEA, per germline. CDR3 in amino acids: CASNRGLAGGPGELFF. CDR3 DNA sequence: TGTGCCAGCAACCGAGGACTAGCGGGAGGGCCGGGGGAGCTGTTTTTT.

This chain connects TRBV11-3 to TRBJ1-6, with D hard to call. From germline, CDR1 is SGHNT and CDR2 YENEEA. Trimming left V 4 bases short and J 10 bases short, with 11 bases between. The CDR3 sequence is 13 residues long. DNA for the CDR3: TGTGCCAGCAGCTCATCCGACGGGTCACCCCTCCACTTT. It yields the protein CASSSSDGSPLHF.

This chain uses TRBV7-9 with TRBJ2-5; no clear D. Germline V gene sequence: CDR1 SEHNR, CDR2 FQNEAQ (reference sequence). CDR3 length: 14 amino acids. V was shortened by 1 base and J by 2 bases, with 8 bases between the two germline ends. Here the CDR3 reads CASSLVADQETQYF. The CDR3 coding sequence is TGTGCCAGCAGCTTAGTGGCGGATCAAGAGACCCAGTACTTC.

The chain joins TRBV7-2 to TRBJ2-1, with D perhaps TRBD2 (5 bases). The CDR3 is 15 residues long. V was shortened by 6 bases and J by 0 bases, with 12 bases between the two germline ends. Per the germline V gene, CDR1 is SGHTA and CDR2 is FQGNSA. The CDR3 nucleotides are TGTGCCAGCAGGCCCGGGGTCCTCTCCTACAATGAGCAGTTCTTC. Translation: CASRPGVLSYNEQFF. The full variable domain, its missing parts supplied by reference TRBV7-2 and TRBJ2-1, is GAGVSQSPSNKVTEKGKDVELRCDPISGHTALYWYRQSLGQGLEFLIYFQGNSAPDKSGLPSDRFSAERTGGSVSTLTIQRTQQEDSAVYLCASRPGVLSYNEQFFGPGTRLTVL.

CDR3 sequence (DNA): TGCGCCAGCAGCTTGGCTCGGGGGAATGAGCAGTTCTTC. This translates into CASSLARGNEQFF. This chain links TRBV5-1 with TRBJ2-1, with a weak D call TRBD2 (6 bases). CDR3 length equals 13 residues. Deletions cut 0 bases from V and 7 bases from J, with 8 bases between. CDR1 and CDR2 from the germline V gene are SGHRS and YFSETQ. The complete variable domain, with remaining parts taken from reference TRBV5-1 and TRBJ2-1, reads KAGVTQTPRYLIKTRGQQVTLSCSPISGHRSVSWYQQTPGQGLQFLFEYFSETQRNKGNFPGRFSGRQFSNSRSEMNVSTLELGDSALYLCASSLARGNEQFFGPGTRLTVL.

The V and J genes are TRBV30 and TRBJ2-7; D is uncertain. V dropped 0 bases and J dropped 2 bases, with 5 bases sitting between them. This CDR3 contains 12 residues. CDR1 is GTSNPN, CDR2 SVGIG, per germline (reference sequence). CDR3 nucleotides: TGTGCCTGGAGTGTCGATGCCTACGAGCAGTACGTC. Its protein is CAWSVDAYEQYV.

The chain employs TRBV3-1 (or the pseudogene TRBV3-2) and TRBJ2-5; 8 bases fit TRBD2. Germline trimming cut 4 bases from V and 1 base from J; bases unmatched to any gene: 8. This CDR3 has 16 amino acids. The germline V gene has CDR1 LGHDT and CDR2 YNNKEL (reference sequence). The CDR3 protein is CASSPGLALPQETQYF. In DNA form, the CDR3 reads TGTGCCAGCAGCCCCGGACTAGCCCTTCCCCAAGAGACCCAGTACTTC.

V usage is TRBV30 and J usage is TRBJ1-1, with unresolved D. Trimming cost V 0 bases and J 3 bases, with 11 bases left between them. CDR1 GTSNPN and CDR2 SVGIG come from the germline V gene (reference sequence). The CDR3 consists of 14 residues. In nucleotides, the CDR3 is TGTGCCTGGAGTGTAAGTAGTGCAGACACTGAAGCTTTCTTT. Residues: CAWSVSSADTEAFF.

The rearrangement joins TRBV30 to TRBJ1-6; D is unresolved. The CDR3 has 16 residues. The V gene lost 0 bases and the J gene lost 0 bases, with 9 bases spanning the gap. Per the germline V gene, CDR1 is GTSNPN and CDR2 is SVGIG (reference sequence). For the CDR3, the DNA is TGTGCCTGGAGTGTACTCGGTACCTCCTATAATTCACCCCTCCACTTT. Its protein product is CAWSVLGTSYNSPLHF.

This clone was recorded once. The V gene is TRBV2, the J gene TRBJ1-2; 8 positions match TRBD1. The CDR3 covers 13 residues. The germline CDR1 and CDR2 sequences are SNHLY and FYNNEI. V was clipped by 8 bases and J by 3 bases; unmatched bases: 5. CDR3 sequence reads: CASADRVDYGYTF. The CDR3 DNA reads TGTGCCAGCGCGGACAGGGTGGACTATGGCTACACCTTC. Full variable domain (missing parts from reference TRBV2 and TRBJ1-2): EPEVTQTPSHQVTQMGQEVILRCVPISNHLYFYWYRQILGQKVEFLVSFYNNEISEKSEIFDDQFSVERPDGSNFTLKIRSTKLEDSAMYFCASADRVDYGYTFGSGTRLTVV.

The chain has TRBV27 and TRBJ2-2, with a tentative D call TRBD2 (6 bases). The CDR3 spans 12 residues. Germline lookup yields CDR1 MNHEY and CDR2 SMNVEV (reference sequence). Deletions cut 8 bases from V and 5 bases from J, with 9 bases between. CDR3 nucleotide sequence: TGTGCCAGCCAGGAGGGGACCGGGGAGCTGTTTTTT. Protein sequence: CASQEGTGELFF.

The chain joins TRBV20-1 to TRBJ2-1, with 9 bases fitting TRBD2. V lost 3 bases and J lost 1; bases outside the gene matches: 4. The CDR3 extends over 15 amino acids. In germline, CDR1 is DFQATT, CDR2 SNEGSKA (reference sequence). CDR3 loop: CSASLAGDSYNEQFF. Here the CDR3 DNA reads TGCAGTGCTAGTTTAGCGGGGGATTCCTACAATGAGCAGTTCTTC.

This chain connects TRBV14 to TRBJ1-4, with D possibly being TRBD1 (5 bases). Germline V gives CDR1 SGHDN, CDR2 FVKESK. V was pared by 4 bases and J by 7 bases, with 13 bases between. The CDR3 consists of 14 residues. For the CDR3, the DNA is TGTGCCAGCAGCCGGGGGGGGTTCAGTGAAAAACTGTTTTTT. Translation: CASSRGGFSEKLFF.

The gene calls are TRBV12-2 and TRBJ2-1; no DNA check was done on the table's D call, TRBD2. TRBV12-2 is shown as a pseudogene. The CDR3 totals 17 residues. In nucleotides, the CDR3 is TGTGCAAGTCGCTCCCCGTTCGGCGGGAGGAGGCCCAATGAGCAGTTCTTC. Its protein is CASRSPFGGRRPNEQFF.

This clone appeared a single time. The chain recombines TRBV21-1 with TRBJ1-1; the D call of TRBD1 is as the table states it, not checked on the DNA. TRBV21-1 is flagged as a pseudogene. The CDR3 runs to 17 residues. CDR3 residues: CASTEGDRHLSDTEAFF. In DNA form, the CDR3 reads TGTGCCAGCACCGAGGGGGACAGACACCTGTCGGACACTGAAGCTTTCTTT.

The chain carries TRBV6-6 and TRBJ2-1, with D possibly TRBD2 on 6 matching bases. This CDR3 is 17 amino acids long. Trimming shortened V by 5 bases and J by 3 bases, and 20 bases separated the two germline ends. CDR1 is MNHNY and CDR2 is SVGAGI in the germline V gene (reference sequence). CDR3 bases: TGTGCCAGCAGTCCTCTCCTCGGGCTAGCGCGCTACAATGAGCAGTTCTTC. The encoded protein is CASSPLLGLARYNEQFF.

The chain couples TRBV11-2 to TRBJ2-7; D remains unclear. The germline V gene has CDR1 SGHAT and CDR2 FQNNGV. Trimming removed 3 bases from V and 5 bases from J, with 11 bases in between. The CDR3 spans 13 residues. The chain's CDR3 is CASSLLTTDEQYV. CDR3 DNA: TGTGCCAGCAGCTTGTTAACTACGGACGAGCAGTACGTC.

The chain combines TRBV7-2 with TRBJ1-2; D perhaps matches TRBD1 (5 bases). The germline gives CDR1 SGHTA, CDR2 FQGNSA. The CDR3 extends over 12 amino acids. V was pared by 4 bases and J by 6 bases, with 9 bases between. The CDR3 DNA reads as TGTGCCAGCAGCTGGGGGTTGCATGGCTACACCTTC. Translating it yields CASSWGLHGYTF.

This rearrangement joins TRBV5-1 to TRBJ1-3; a possible D gene is TRBD1 (6 bases). Trimming removed 0 bases from V and 2 bases from J, with 9 bases in between. The germline CDR1 and CDR2 sequences are SGHRS and YFSETQ. The CDR3 is 15 residues long. CDR3 DNA sequence: TGCGCCAGCAGCTTGGACAGGGTTGCTGGAAACACCATATATTTT. Translating it yields CASSLDRVAGNTIYF.

This clone was detected only once. This sequence joins TRBV6-5 and TRBJ2-7, with TRBD1 matching 8 bases. The trim removed 2 bases at V and 5 bases at J, leaving 5 bases unmatched. Per the germline V gene, CDR1 is MNHEY and CDR2 is SVGAGI. This CDR3 region has 14 residues. CDR3 amino acids: CASSYTGQGNEQYF. The CDR3 nucleotides read TGTGCCAGCAGTTACACCGGACAGGGCAACGAGCAGTACTTC.

The chain joins TRBV5-1 to TRBJ1-4; D not resolved. The CDR3 sequence is 12 residues long. V was pared by 4 bases and J by 1 base, with 2 bases between. Germline V gene data show CDR1 as SGHRS and CDR2 as YFSETQ. CDR3 in amino acids: CASSGTNEKLFF. The CDR3 nucleotides read TGCGCCAGCAGCGGAACTAATGAAAAACTGTTTTTT.

CDR3 DNA: TGCGCCAGCAGCCCTGGACAGGGCGAGGAAAAACTGTTTTTT. This codes for CASSPGQGEEKLFF. V and J are TRBV5-1 and TRBJ1-4; TRBD1 matches 8 bases. Germline V CDR1 and CDR2: SGHRS, YFSETQ. The V segment lost 4 bases and the J segment 8 bases; nucleotides outside the gene matches: 7. CDR3 length: 14 residues.

J is TRBJ1-6 and V is TRBV3-1 (or the pseudogene TRBV3-2); TRBD1 agrees at 9 bases. Germline values: CDR1 LGHDT, CDR2 YNNKEL (reference sequence). There are 14 residues in the CDR3. Losses at the gene ends were 4 bases for V and 10 bases for J; bases not matched to a gene: 5. In DNA form, the CDR3 reads TGTGCCAGCAGCCCGGGACAGGGAGGGTCACCCCTCCACTTT. This gives the protein CASSPGQGGSPLHF.

The chain joins TRBV27 to TRBJ2-7, with D possibly TRBD2 on 6 matching bases. The V end lost 5 bases, the J end lost 1 base, and 15 bases lay between the germline ends. The CDR3 sequence is 15 residues long. CDR1 MNHEY and CDR2 SMNVEV come from the germline V gene (reference sequence). The CDR3 spells CASSRRAPISYEQYF. Here the CDR3 DNA reads TGTGCCAGCAGTAGGAGGGCTCCAATTTCCTACGAGCAGTACTTC.